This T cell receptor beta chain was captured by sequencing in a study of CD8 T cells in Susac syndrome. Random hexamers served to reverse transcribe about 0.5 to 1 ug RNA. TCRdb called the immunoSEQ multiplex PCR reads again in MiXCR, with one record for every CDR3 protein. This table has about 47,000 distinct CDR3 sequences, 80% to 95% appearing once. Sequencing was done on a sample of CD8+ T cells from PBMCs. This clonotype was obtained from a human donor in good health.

The CDR3 DNA follows: TGTGCCAGCAGTAAGCAGGGGGGAAACACTGAAGCTTTCTTT. It encodes CASSKQGGNTEAFF. V and J are TRBV27 and TRBJ1-1, with TRBD1 matching over 7 bases. The junction had 5 bases not matched to a gene; V was cut back by 5 bases and J by 2 bases. The CDR3 is 14 amino acids. Per germline, CDR1 MNHEY and CDR2 SMNVEV (reference sequence).